This T cell receptor beta chain is from a study of spatial heterogeneity in lung cancer. As for the study in general: A consistent excess of beta-chain over alpha-chain sequences was detected.

The study, taken as a whole, reports: Within tumors, counts of expanded alpha and beta TCRs tracked tumor mutation counts. Expanded TCRs classified as ubiquitous or regional were counted, and these counts tracked ubiquitous and regional nonsynonymous mutations, respectively.

This clonotype was detected ten times or more. Its antigen is undetermined. TCRdb redid the calling of the 5' RACE reads with MiXCR, one entry per CDR3 protein. The repertoire has fewer than 15,000 distinct CDR3 sequences, roughly 2.9% of them found once; the top ten carry around a sixth. Regarding time point: sample taken at primary tumor resection. The sequenced material consisted of unsorted whole RNA from tumor, nontumor lung or frozen PBMC. V shed 1 base and J 7 bases; nucleotides not matched to a gene: 6. There are 15 residues in the CDR3. From germline, CDR1 is SGHTA and CDR2 FQGNSA. Here the sequenced sample was lung tumor tissue, taken at surgery. The receptor's source is a male donor with early-stage non-small cell lung cancer. The genes are TRBV7-2 and TRBJ1-5, with TRBD1 identical over 8 bases. For the CDR3, the DNA is TGTGCCAGCAGCTTAGACAGGGGGACGAAGCAGCCCCAGCATTTT. Protein product: CASSLDRGTKQPQHF. Supplemented by reference TRBV7-2 and TRBJ1-5, the full variable domain reads GAGVSQSPSNKVTEKGKDVELRCDPISGHTALYWYRQSLGQGLEFLIYFQGNSAPDKSGLPSDRFSAERTGGSVSTLTIQRTQQEDSAVYLCASSLDRGTKQPQHFGDGTRLSIL.